One and the same sample provided the 6 T cell receptor beta chains below, sequenced in a study of T cell responses to AZD1222 COVID-19 vaccine. The data were produced by immunoSEQ multiplex PCR, yet TCRdb's version contains in-frame clones alone and is incomplete. The sample yields 95,000 to 150,000 clones, 70% to 90% seen once. The sequencing here drew on peripheral blood, taken on day 0 of AZD1222 vaccination. The receptor source for this set is an adult in good health.

The chain carries TRBV15 and TRBJ2-1; TRBD2 is a possible D gene (6 bases). This CDR3 region has 16 residues. Germline V gene data show CDR1 as LNHNV and CDR2 as YYDKDF (reference sequence). The V end lost 1 base, the J end lost 4 bases, and 14 bases lay between the germline ends. This CDR3 is CATSRGGRRGYNEQFF. DNA of the CDR3: TGTGCCACCAGCAGAGGGGGAAGGCGGGGATACAATGAGCAGTTCTTC.

The chain links TRBV5-1 to TRBJ2-7, with D possibly being TRBD2 (5 bases). The CDR3 has 15 residues. The germline V gene has CDR1 SGHRS and CDR2 YFSETQ. The germline V and J ends were trimmed by 5 bases and 0 bases, with 15 bases remaining between them. The CDR3 coding sequence is TGCGCCAGCAGACCTTTTGCGGGCGCCTCCTACGAGCAGTACTTC. It is translated as CASRPFAGASYEQYF.

This chain links TRBV3-1 (or the pseudogene TRBV3-2) with TRBJ2-5, with 10 bases identical to TRBD2. The junction had 8 bases not matched to a gene; V was cut back by 2 bases and J by 5 bases. This CDR3 contains 16 residues. Germline CDR1 is LGHDT and CDR2 is YNNKEL (reference sequence). CDR3 in DNA: TGTGCCAGCAGCCAACCGGCTAGCGGGAGTTGGGAGACCCAGTACTTC. This codes for CASSQPASGSWETQYF.

The chain joins TRBV6-2 or TRBV6-3 to TRBJ1-5; the match to TRBD1 covers 9 bases. Trimming at V came to 2 bases and at J to 5 bases, leaving 7 bases not matched to a gene. The CDR3 sequence is 16 residues long. Germline lookup yields CDR1 MNHEY and CDR2 SVGEGT. This chain's CDR3 is CASSYPPGQGDQPQHF. The CDR3 DNA sequence: TGTGCCAGCAGTTACCCACCGGGACAGGGCGATCAGCCCCAGCATTTT.

This clone has only one observation. The rearrangement uses TRBV29-1 and TRBJ2-7; tentatively, D is TRBD2 (6 bases). Germline V CDR1 and CDR2: SQVTM, ANQGSEA. The ends were cut back, 6 bases at V and 2 bases at J, with 14 bases in the middle. This CDR3 has 13 amino acids. The CDR3: CSVAETRAYEQYF. CDR3 coding DNA: TGCAGCGTGGCCGAGACTAGAGCCTACGAGCAGTACTTC.

The DNA of the CDR3 is TGTGCCAGCAGTGAAAGTCTCAGGGGGGACGCTGAAGCTTTCTTT. Translation: CASSESLRGDAEAFF. V usage is TRBV6-1 and J usage is TRBJ1-1; 7 nucleotides match TRBD1. Germline V gene sequence: CDR1 MNHNS, CDR2 SASEGT. V lost 2 bases and J lost 6; bases outside the gene matches: 9. The CDR3 totals 15 residues.